This T cell receptor (beta chain) was identified during a study of blood T cell repertoires in COVID-19. The overall study: The cDNA or gDNA used as material had been derived from T cells, B-cell-depleted T cells, or PBMCs.

The germline gives CDR1 MDHEN, CDR2 SYDVKM. This CDR3 comprises 15 residues. J gave up 7 bases and V 5 bases, and 10 bases lay outside the gene matches. The data were produced by immunoSEQ multiplex PCR, yet TCRdb's version contains in-frame clones alone and is incomplete. The data show about 310,000 clones, 85% seen once. The specimen sequenced was PBMCs or T cells enriched from blood (not recorded which). The receptor was isolated from a woman between 25 and 40 years old who had been exposed to COVID-19. The V and J genes are TRBV28 and TRBJ2-1; 8 positions agree with TRBD2. For the CDR3, the DNA is TGTGCCAGCAGTCAGACTAGCGTTTATATAAATGAGCAGTTCTTC. Amino acids: CASSQTSVYINEQFF.